A single sample is the source of the 13 T cell receptor beta chains below, sequenced in a study of PD-1 blockade in classical Hodgkin lymphoma. Measured with immunoSEQ multiplex PCR; TCRdb has only the in-frame clones, and not every one. The table records approximately 35,000 clones, approximately 90% of them present only once. Specified time point: newly diagnosed, previously untreated cHL patient sample. With magnetic negative selection, CD4+ T cells were purified from PBMCs that had been thawed. Sequenced material: CD4+ T cells from blood. These receptors all stem from a human donor with classical Hodgkin lymphoma.

The rearrangement uses TRBV5-6 and TRBJ2-5, with 11 bases aligning to TRBD1. The CDR3 totals 15 residues. Losses at the gene ends were 5 bases for V and 4 bases for J; bases not matched to a gene: 7. Germline CDR1 SGHDT, CDR2 YYEEEE. The CDR3 DNA sequence: TGTGCCAGCAGATCTCCGGGACAGGGGGTAGAGACCCAGTACTTC. Protein sequence: CASRSPGQGVETQYF. Drawing the rest from reference TRBV5-6 and TRBJ2-5, the complete variable domain is DAGVTQSPTHLIKTRGQQVTLRCSPKSGHDTVSWYQQALGQGPQFIFQYYEEEERQRGNFPDRFSGHQFPNYSSELNVNALLLGDSALYLCASRSPGQGVETQYFGPGTRLLVL.

V and J are TRBV5-6 and TRBJ1-5, with D unclear. The CDR3 totals 15 residues. V was clipped by 0 bases and J by 4 bases, with 11 bases between them. Germline lookup yields CDR1 SGHDT and CDR2 YYEEEE. As DNA, the CDR3 is TGTGCCAGCAGCTTGGGTCCTACAGAAAATCAGCCCCAGCATTTT. Translated: CASSLGPTENQPQHF.

This chain joins TRBV6-5 and TRBJ2-3; D is undetermined. V was clipped by 4 bases and J by 6 bases, with 14 bases between them. This CDR3 is built from 14 residues. Germline V lookup: CDR1 MNHEY, CDR2 SVGAGI. The CDR3 region has the DNA TGTGCCAGCAGTTCCCCTTACGGTAGGGATACGCAGTATTTT. Its translation: CASSSPYGRDTQYF.

V is TRBV6-5 and J is TRBJ1-6; TRBD1 matches at 7 bases. Germline values: CDR1 MNHEY, CDR2 SVGAGI. V shed 4 bases, J shed 7 bases, and the junction held 4 bases outside the gene matches. The CDR3 extends over 14 amino acids. In DNA, the CDR3 is TGTGCCAGCAGTTCGGGACAGCTAAATTCACCCCTCCACTTT. Encoded protein: CASSSGQLNSPLHF.

The V gene is TRBV30, the J gene TRBJ2-5, with 11 bases fitting TRBD2. The CDR3 is made up of 13 amino acids. V was pared by 0 bases and J by 9 bases, with 3 bases of the junction left unmatched. Germline V gene lookup returns CDR1 GTSNPN and CDR2 SVGIG (reference sequence). The CDR3 sequence: CAWSVSSGRPQYF. The CDR3 DNA reads as TGTGCCTGGAGTGTATCTAGCGGGAGGCCCCAGTACTTC.

The chain combines TRBV5-4 with TRBJ2-1, with D possibly matching TRBD2 (7 bases). Per the germline V gene, CDR1 is SGHNT and CDR2 is YYREEE (reference sequence). V was trimmed by 7 bases and J by 4 bases, leaving 18 bases between them. CDR3 length equals 15 residues. The CDR3 region is CASSRGGGTYNEQFF. The CDR3 coding sequence is TGTGCCAGCTCGCGGGGCGGGGGCACATACAATGAGCAGTTCTTC.

This clone came up once. The rearrangement joins TRBV29-1 to TRBJ1-4; D unresolved. Trimming removed 4 bases from V and 8 bases from J, with 14 bases in between. The V gene's germline CDR1 is SQVTM and CDR2 ANQGSEA. The CDR3 runs to 13 residues. The CDR3 nucleotides read TGCAGCGTTGGCTGGAGGAAAGGGGAAAAACTGTTTTTT. Protein: CSVGWRKGEKLFF.

The CDR3 loop is CASSRRGWDEQFF. The DNA of the CDR3 is TGCGCCAGCAGTCGACGGGGCTGGGATGAGCAGTTCTTC. The genes are TRBV4-1 and TRBJ2-1; D might be TRBD1 or TRBD2, each matching 5 bases. The CDR3 has 13 residues. V dropped 6 bases and J dropped 8 bases, with 14 bases sitting between them. From germline, CDR1 is MGHRA and CDR2 YSYEKL.

This sequence joins TRBV6-5 and TRBJ1-1; TRBD1 might be the D (6 bases). V was trimmed by 5 bases and J by 4 bases, leaving 11 bases between them. Germline loops: CDR1 MNHEY, CDR2 SVGAGI. The CDR3 loop spans 13 amino acids. CDR3 amino acids: CASSQQGSTEAFF. The CDR3 DNA reads TGTGCCAGCAGTCAACAGGGATCCACTGAAGCTTTCTTT.

The rearrangement joins TRBV7-8 to TRBJ1-2; D not resolved. This CDR3 is 15 amino acids long. Germline V gene lookup returns CDR1 SGHVS and CDR2 FQNEAQ. V lost 3 bases and J lost 6, with 17 bases in between. CDR3 region: CASSFERVGPNGYTF. In DNA, the CDR3 is TGTGCCAGCAGCTTTGAAAGAGTCGGCCCGAATGGCTACACCTTC.

The J gene is TRBJ1-1, the V gene TRBV29-1; unclear D gene. Between the trimmed V and J ends, which lost 7 bases and 2 bases, there was a span of 11 bases. Germline assignment: CDR1 SQVTM and CDR2 ANQGSEA. There are 12 residues in the CDR3. CDR3 sequence reads: CSGSWPNTEAFF. The DNA of the CDR3 is TGCAGCGGGTCGTGGCCTAACACTGAAGCTTTCTTT.

V usage is TRBV4-3 and J usage is TRBJ1-1, with TRBD1 matching 10 bases. The CDR3 is 14 residues long. Trimming cost V 3 bases and J 8 bases; bases outside gene matches: 6. Germline V gives CDR1 LGHNA, CDR2 YSLEER. CDR3 protein: CASSQEGQGPEAFF. For the CDR3, the DNA is TGCGCCAGCAGCCAGGAGGGACAGGGGCCCGAAGCTTTCTTT.

The J gene is TRBJ2-3, the V gene TRBV19; 7 bases are a match to TRBD1. This CDR3 contains 13 residues. V trimming: 9 bases; J trimming: 0 bases; junction bases outside the gene matches: 3. Germline CDR1 LNHDA, CDR2 SQIVND (reference sequence). The CDR3 coding sequence is TGTGCCAGCTCGGGACAGAGCACAGATACGCAGTATTTT. Encoded protein: CASSGQSTDTQYF.